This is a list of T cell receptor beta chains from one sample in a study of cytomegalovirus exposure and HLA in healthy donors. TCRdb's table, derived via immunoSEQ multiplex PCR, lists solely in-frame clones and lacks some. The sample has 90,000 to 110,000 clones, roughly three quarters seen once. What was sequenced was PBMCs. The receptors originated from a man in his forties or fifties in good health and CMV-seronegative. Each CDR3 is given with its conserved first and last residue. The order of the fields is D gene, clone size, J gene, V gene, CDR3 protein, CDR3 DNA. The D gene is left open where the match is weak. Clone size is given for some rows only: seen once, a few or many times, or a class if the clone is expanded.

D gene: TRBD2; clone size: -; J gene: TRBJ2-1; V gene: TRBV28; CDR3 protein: CASSLSGGGAEQFF; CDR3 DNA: TGTGCCAGCAGTTTATCGGGCGGGGGGGCTGAGCAGTTCTTC
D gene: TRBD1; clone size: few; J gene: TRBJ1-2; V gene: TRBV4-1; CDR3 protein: CASSPTAGQPSDYYGYTF; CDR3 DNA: TGCGCCAGCAGCCCTACCGCGGGACAGCCGTCTGATTACTATGGCTACACCTTC
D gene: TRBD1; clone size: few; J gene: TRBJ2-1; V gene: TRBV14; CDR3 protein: CASSPAGGHYTPRNTEQFF; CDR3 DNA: TGTGCCAGCAGCCCGGCAGGGGGCCACTACACACCACGAAATACTGAGCAGTTCTTC
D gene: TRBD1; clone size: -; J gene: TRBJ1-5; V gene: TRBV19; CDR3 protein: CASSLGQWNQPQHF; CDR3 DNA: TGTGCCAGTAGTTTGGGACAGTGGAATCAGCCCCAGCATTTT
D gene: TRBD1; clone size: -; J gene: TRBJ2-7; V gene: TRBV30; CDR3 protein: CAWSPGQGIHEQYF; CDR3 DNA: TGTGCCTGGAGTCCGGGACAGGGTATCCACGAGCAGTACTTC
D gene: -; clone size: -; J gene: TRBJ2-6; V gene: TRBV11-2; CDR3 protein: CASSVDFSGANVLTF; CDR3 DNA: TGTGCCAGCAGCGTGGACTTCTCTGGGGCCAACGTCCTGACTTTC
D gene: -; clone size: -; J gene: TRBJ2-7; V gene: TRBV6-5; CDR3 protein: CASRDRDYEQYF; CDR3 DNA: TGTGCCAGCAGGGACAGAGATTACGAGCAGTACTTC
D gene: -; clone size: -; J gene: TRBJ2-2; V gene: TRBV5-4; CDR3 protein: CASSFTGNDGELFF; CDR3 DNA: TGTGCCAGCAGCTTCACAGGGAACGACGGGGAGCTGTTTTTT
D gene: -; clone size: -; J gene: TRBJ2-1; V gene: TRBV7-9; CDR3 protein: CASSLVVTGTEQFF; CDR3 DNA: TGTGCCAGCAGCTTAGTTGTCACAGGGACTGAGCAGTTCTTC
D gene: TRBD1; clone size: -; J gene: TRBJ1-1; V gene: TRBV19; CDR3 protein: CASSARGPGTEAFF; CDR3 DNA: TGTGCCAGTAGTGCGAGGGGGCCGGGCACTGAAGCTTTCTTT
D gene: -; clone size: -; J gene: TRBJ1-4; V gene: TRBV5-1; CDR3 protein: CASSSREGNEKLFF; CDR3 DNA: TGCGCCAGCAGCTCCAGGGAGGGTAATGAAAAACTGTTTTTT
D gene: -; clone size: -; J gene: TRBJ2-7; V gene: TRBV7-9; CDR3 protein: CASSSSQQYF; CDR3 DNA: TGTGCCAGCAGCTCGTCCCAGCAGTACTTC
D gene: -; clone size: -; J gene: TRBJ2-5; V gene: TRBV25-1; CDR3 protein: CASRRGLPLKETQYF; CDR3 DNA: TGTGCCAGCAGAAGGGGTCTTCCACTTAAAGAGACCCAGTACTTC
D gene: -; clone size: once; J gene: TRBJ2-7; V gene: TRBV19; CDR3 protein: CASRPLQGHEQYF; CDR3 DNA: TGTGCCAGTAGGCCACTCCAGGGCCACGAGCAGTACTTC
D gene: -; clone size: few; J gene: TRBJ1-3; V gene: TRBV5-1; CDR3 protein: CASSSGLGSSGNTIYF; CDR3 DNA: TGCGCCAGCAGCTCCGGACTGGGGAGCTCTGGAAACACCATATATTTT
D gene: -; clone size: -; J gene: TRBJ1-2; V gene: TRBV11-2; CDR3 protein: CASSSTGGSNYGYTF; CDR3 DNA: TGTGCCAGCAGCTCGACGGGGGGCAGCAACTATGGCTACACCTTC
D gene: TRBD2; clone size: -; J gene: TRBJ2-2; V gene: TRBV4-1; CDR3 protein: CASSVGAGGVAGELFF; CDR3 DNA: TGCGCCAGCAGCGTGGGAGCGGGGGGGGTCGCCGGGGAGCTGTTTTTT
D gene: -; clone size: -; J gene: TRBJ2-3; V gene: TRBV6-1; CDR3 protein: CASSRGGLTDTQYF; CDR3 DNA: TGTGCCAGCTCTAGGGGGGGGCTAACAGATACGCAGTATTTT
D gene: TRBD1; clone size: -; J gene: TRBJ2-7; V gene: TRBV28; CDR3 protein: CASSSPTGTGGYEQYF; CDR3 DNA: TGTGCCAGCAGTTCCCCCACCGGGACAGGGGGCTACGAGCAGTACTTC
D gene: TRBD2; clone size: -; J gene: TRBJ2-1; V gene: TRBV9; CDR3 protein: CASSFSGTRSYNEQFF; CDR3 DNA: TGTGCCAGCAGCTTCTCCGGGACTAGGTCCTACAATGAGCAGTTCTTC
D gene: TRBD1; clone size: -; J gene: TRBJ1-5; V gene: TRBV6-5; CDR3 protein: CASSYGDSKQPQHF; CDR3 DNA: TGTGCCAGCAGTTACGGGGACAGTAAGCAGCCCCAGCATTTT
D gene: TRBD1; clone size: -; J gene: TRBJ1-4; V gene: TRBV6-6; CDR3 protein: CASSWDREDEKLFF; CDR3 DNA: TGTGCCAGCAGTTGGGACAGGGAAGATGAAAAACTGTTTTTT
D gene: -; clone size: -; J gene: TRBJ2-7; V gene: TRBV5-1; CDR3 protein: CASSPWTESYEQYF; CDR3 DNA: TGCGCCAGCAGCCCGTGGACTGAGTCCTACGAGCAGTACTTC
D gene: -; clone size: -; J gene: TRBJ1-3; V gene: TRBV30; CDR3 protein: CAWSVNRATLSNTIYF; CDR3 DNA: TGTGCCTGGAGTGTAAACAGGGCTACTCTATCGAACACCATATATTTT
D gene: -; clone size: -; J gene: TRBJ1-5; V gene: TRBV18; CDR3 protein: CASSPEDGNQPQHF; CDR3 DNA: TGTGCCAGCTCACCGGAGGACGGTAATCAGCCCCAGCATTTT
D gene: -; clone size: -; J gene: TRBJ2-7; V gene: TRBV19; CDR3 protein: CASSRDIYEQYF; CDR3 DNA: TGTGCCAGTAGTAGGGACATCTACGAGCAGTACTTC
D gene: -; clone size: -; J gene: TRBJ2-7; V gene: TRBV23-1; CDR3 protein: CASSQFSGIVHEQYF; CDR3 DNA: TGCGCCAGCAGTCAATTTTCGGGAATTGTCCACGAGCAGTACTTC
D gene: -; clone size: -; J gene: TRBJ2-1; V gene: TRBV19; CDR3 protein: CASSKGLSSYNEQFF; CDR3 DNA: TGTGCCAGTAGTAAGGGACTGAGCTCCTACAATGAGCAGTTCTTC
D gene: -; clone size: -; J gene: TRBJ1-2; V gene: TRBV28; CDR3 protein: CASSPPVYGYTF; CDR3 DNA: TGTGCCAGCAGCCCCCCGGTCTATGGCTACACCTTC
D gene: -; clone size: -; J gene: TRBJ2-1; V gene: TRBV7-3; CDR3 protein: CASRPDSSSYNEQFF; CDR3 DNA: TGTGCCAGCAGACCGGACAGTTCCTCCTACAATGAGCAGTTCTTC